These 9 T cell receptor beta chains originate from one sample sequenced in a study of blood T cell repertoires in COVID-19. The assay was immunoSEQ multiplex PCR, and TCRdb's table has in-frame clones only and misses some. The sample holds 80,000 to 95,000 clones; roughly 76% are singletons and the top ten take 4% to 5.5%. Sequenced: peripheral blood. These receptors were taken from a man at least 80 years old with COVID-19, enrolled during active disease.

This clone has only a few counts. This rearrangement joins TRBV4-2 to TRBJ1-2; TRBD1 agrees at 8 bases. The CDR3 totals 15 residues. Germline lookup yields CDR1 LGHNA and CDR2 YNFKEQ. Trimming at V came to 4 bases and at J to 5 bases, leaving 9 bases not matched to a gene. CDR3 bases: TGTGCCAGCAGCCCCTCCCCAGGGGGCGGATATGGCTACACCTTC. It specifies CASSPSPGGGYGYTF.

This chain uses TRBV5-1 with TRBJ1-1; 11 bases fit TRBD1. Trimming removed 5 bases from V and 1 base from J; junction bases left unmatched: 4. This CDR3 contains 15 residues. Per germline, CDR1 SGHRS and CDR2 YFSETQ. The CDR3 DNA reads as TGCGCCAGCAGGGTGGGGACAGGGGGGAACACTGAAGCTTTCTTT. It yields the protein CASRVGTGGNTEAFF.

The chain carries TRBV6-5 and TRBJ1-4; D remains ambiguous. V lost 6 bases and J lost 4, with 12 bases in between. CDR1 is MNHEY, CDR2 SVGAGI, per germline. The CDR3 has 14 amino acids. The CDR3 DNA is TGTGCCAGCAGCCCCAACGGGGTTAATGAAAAACTGTTTTTT. It specifies CASSPNGVNEKLFF.

CDR3 region: CASSTASGTGELFF. In DNA form, the CDR3 reads TGTGCCAGCTCAACGGCCTCGGGCACCGGGGAGCTGTTTTTT. V gene TRBV18 combines with J gene TRBJ2-2; no firm D call. The CDR3 is 14 amino acids. Germline loops: CDR1 KGHSH, CDR2 LQKENI. Trimming pared 5 bases from V and 4 bases from J, leaving 11 bases between.

The V call is TRBV6-2 or TRBV6-3, the J call TRBJ1-5; the match to TRBD1 covers 7 bases. Germline assignment: CDR1 MNHEY and CDR2 SVGEGT. This CDR3 is built from 15 residues. Trimming cost V 2 bases and J 4 bases; bases outside gene matches: 5. CDR3 region: CASSYRQGWNQPQHF. The CDR3 region has the DNA TGTGCCAGCAGTTACCGACAGGGATGGAATCAGCCCCAGCATTTT.

The chain's CDR3 is CASSLERIGYEQYF. In DNA form, the CDR3 reads TGTGCCAGCAGCTTAGAGCGCATTGGCTACGAGCAGTACTTC. The rearrangement joins TRBV11-1 to TRBJ2-7; D is ambiguous. Trimming removed 1 base at V and 3 bases at J, with 10 bases between. Germline values: CDR1 SGHAT, CDR2 FQDESV (reference sequence). CDR3 length equals 14 residues.

The rearrangement joins TRBV27 to TRBJ1-1, with D unresolved. CDR1 and CDR2 from the germline V gene are MNHEY and SMNVEV (reference sequence). The CDR3 covers 14 residues. Trimming shortened V by 1 base and J by 4 bases, and 10 bases separated the two germline ends. The CDR3 DNA sequence: TGTGCCAGCAGTTTATACCAGGCCGGCACTGAAGCTTTCTTT. This encodes CASSLYQAGTEAFF.

V and J are TRBV30 and TRBJ1-5; 9 positions agree with TRBD1. The CDR3 contains 17 residues. The ends lost 0 bases at V and 1 base at J; junction bases unmatched: 7. Germline values: CDR1 GTSNPN, CDR2 SVGIG (reference sequence). This chain's CDR3 is CAWSVRGGQGSNQPQHF. CDR3 coding DNA: TGTGCCTGGAGTGTAAGAGGGGGACAGGGAAGCAATCAGCCCCAGCATTTT. Full variable domain (remainder filled in from reference TRBV30 and TRBJ1-5): SQTIHQWPATLVQPVGSPLSLECTVEGTSNPNLYWYRQAAGRGLQLLFYSVGIGQISSEVPQNLSASRPQDRQFILSSKKLLLSDSGFYLCAWSVRGGQGSNQPQHFGDGTRLSIL.

V gene TRBV7-2 combines with J gene TRBJ1-1; TRBD1 is a possible D gene (5 bases). Trimming left V 5 bases short and J 2 bases short, with 15 bases between. CDR1 and CDR2 (germline): SGHTA, FQGNSA. The CDR3 extends over 15 amino acids. Written as DNA, the CDR3 is TGTGCCAGCAGCCTCAGACAGACAATAAACACTGAAGCTTTCTTT. Its translation is CASSLRQTINTEAFF.